This TCR beta chain was identified in a study of cytotoxic CD8 clonotypes in ibrutinib-treated CLL. Sequencing used immunoSEQ multiplex PCR; TCRdb keeps in-frame clones, though not all of them. In the table there are 110,000 to 150,000 clones, about 80% of which are singletons. CDR1 and CDR2 from the germline V gene are ENHRY and SYGVKD. The CDR3 sequence is 14 residues long. With 6 bases clipped from V and 2 bases from J, the junction kept 6 bases outside the gene matches. The specimen was PBMCs, collected after 24 months of ibrutinib treatment. This sequence was found in a human donor with chronic lymphocytic leukemia. The rearrangement uses TRBV10-3 and TRBJ2-7; 8 nucleotides line up with TRBD1. Here the CDR3 reads CAIRPRDRTYEQYF. In nucleotides, the CDR3 is TGTGCCATCAGGCCCCGGGACAGGACCTACGAGCAGTACTTC.